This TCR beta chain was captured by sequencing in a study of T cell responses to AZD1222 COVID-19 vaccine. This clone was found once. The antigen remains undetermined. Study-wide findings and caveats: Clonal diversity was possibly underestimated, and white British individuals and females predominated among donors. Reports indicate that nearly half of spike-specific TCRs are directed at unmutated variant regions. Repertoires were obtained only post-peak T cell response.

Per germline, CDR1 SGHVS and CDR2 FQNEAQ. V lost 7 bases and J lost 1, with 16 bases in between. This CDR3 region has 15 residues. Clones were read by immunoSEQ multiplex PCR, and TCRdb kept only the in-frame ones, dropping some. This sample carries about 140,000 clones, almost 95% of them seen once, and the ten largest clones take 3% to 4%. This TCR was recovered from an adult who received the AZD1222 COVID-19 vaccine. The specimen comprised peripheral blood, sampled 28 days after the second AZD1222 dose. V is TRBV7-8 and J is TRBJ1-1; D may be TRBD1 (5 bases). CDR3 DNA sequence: TGTGCCAGCATCCCAGGGAGAGGATCGAACACTGAAGCTTTCTTT. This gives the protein CASIPGRGSNTEAFF.